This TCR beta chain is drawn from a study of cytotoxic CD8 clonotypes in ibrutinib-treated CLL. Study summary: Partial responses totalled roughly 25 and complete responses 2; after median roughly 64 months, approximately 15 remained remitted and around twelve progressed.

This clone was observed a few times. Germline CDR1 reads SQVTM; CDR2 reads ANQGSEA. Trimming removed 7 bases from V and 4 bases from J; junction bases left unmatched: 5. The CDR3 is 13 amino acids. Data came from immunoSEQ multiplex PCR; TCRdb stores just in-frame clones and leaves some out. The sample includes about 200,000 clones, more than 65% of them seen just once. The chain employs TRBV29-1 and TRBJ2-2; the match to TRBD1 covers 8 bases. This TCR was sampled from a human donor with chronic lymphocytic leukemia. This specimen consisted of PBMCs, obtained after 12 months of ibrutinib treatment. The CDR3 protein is CSALGQATGELFF. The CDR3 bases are TGCAGCGCCCTGGGACAGGCCACCGGGGAGCTGTTTTTT.